Sequencing of this T cell receptor (beta chain) was carried out in a study of Graves' ophthalmopathy and Graves' hyperthyroidism. Beta-chain TCR CDR3 regions were amplified from RNA transcripts. In the first round, RT-PCR was carried out with HTBI primers, and a multiplex PCR formed the second round. TCRdb called the multiplex PCR reads again in MiXCR, with one record for every CDR3 protein. The repertoire includes around 1.1 million distinct CDR3 sequences, roughly two fifths of them detected once, and 11% sits in the top ten. Aged 18 to 65, hyperthyroidism patients had been newly diagnosed, with under 2 months' duration. The evidence that diagnosis relied on was clinical symptoms, serum thyroxine, TRAb, thyroid ultrasound and orbital computed tomography. There are many counts of this clonotype. The CDR3 has 14 residues. Germline V gene sequence: CDR1 SGHRS, CDR2 YFSETQ. Trimming stripped 2 bases from V and 4 bases from J, with 12 bases between.

This sequence was found in an adult man with Graves' hyperthyroidism. The chain links TRBV5-1 to TRBJ1-1, with a tentative D call TRBD1 (5 bases). Sequencing used peripheral blood or thyroid tissue (not recorded which). The CDR3 DNA sequence: TGCGCCAGCAGCTTCGGGGGACGGGGCACTGAAGCTTTCTTT. Translating it yields CASSFGGRGTEAFF.